Below, 28 T cell receptor beta chains from the same sample are listed, as sequenced in a study of blood T cells in healthy people across ages. Combining a sample-barcoded 5' primer with a J-beta primer mix, a second PCR ran for about 7 to 12 cycles. From the 5' RACE reads, TCRdb called clonotypes with MiXCR, one entry per CDR3 protein. The table has fewer than 2,000,000 distinct CDR3 sequences, about 32% seen once. Sequencing was carried out using blood. The receptors were gathered from a woman aged 25 to 39 in good health.

J is TRBJ1-1 and V is TRBV7-3; perhaps TRBD1 as D (6 bases). Trimming took 1 base from V and 5 from J, leaving 11 bases between them. Germline CDR1 reads SGHTA; CDR2 reads FQGTGA. The CDR3 length is 14 residues. The CDR3: CASSLMTQGTEAFF. As DNA, the CDR3 is TGTGCCAGCAGCTTAATGACACAGGGAACTGAAGCTTTCTTT.

The gene calls are TRBV7-9 and TRBJ2-7; D is perhaps TRBD2 (6 bases). The ends were cut back, 5 bases at V and 0 bases at J, with 14 bases in the middle. The germline gives CDR1 SEHNR, CDR2 FQNEAQ (reference sequence). The CDR3 extends over 15 amino acids. CDR3 region: CASSHTSRSSYEQYF. CDR3 DNA sequence: TGTGCCAGCAGCCACACTAGCCGGAGCTCCTACGAGCAGTACTTC.

V and J are TRBV7-2 and TRBJ2-3; 11 nucleotides agree with TRBD2. V dropped 2 bases and J dropped 4; count of bases not matched to a gene: 8. This CDR3 region has 17 residues. Germline-derived CDR1 and CDR2 are SGHTA and FQGNSA. The CDR3 DNA reads as TGTGCCAGCAGCTTAATTAATAGCGGGAGGGGGTCAGATACGCAGTATTTT. Translated: CASSLINSGRGSDTQYF.

V gene TRBV28 combines with J gene TRBJ2-1; the D is unclear. The CDR3 is 11 residues long. With 5 bases removed from V and 6 bases from J, the gap between germline ends came to 5 bases. Germline lookup yields CDR1 MDHEN and CDR2 SYDVKM. The CDR3 reads CASSNSNEQFF. The CDR3 DNA sequence: TGTGCCAGCAGTAACAGCAATGAGCAGTTCTTC.

This clonotype was seen only a few times. The rearrangement uses TRBV4-1 and TRBJ1-6, with 8 nucleotides matching TRBD1. Germline values: CDR1 MGHRA, CDR2 YSYEKL. This CDR3 has 15 residues. Trimming at V came to 4 bases and at J to 7 bases, leaving 6 bases not matched to a gene. CDR3 in DNA: TGCGCCAGCAGCCCCGGACAGGGTATCAATTCACCCCTCCACTTT. This gives the protein CASSPGQGINSPLHF.

The V gene is TRBV6-2 or TRBV6-3, the J gene TRBJ2-5; the D gene is possibly TRBD2 (5 bases). The germline gives CDR1 MNHEY, CDR2 SVGEGT. CDR3 size: 15 residues. V lost 5 bases and J 4 bases, leaving 17 bases between the germline ends. This CDR3 is CASSQGMRVRETQYF. The CDR3 nucleotides read TGTGCCAGCAGTCAAGGGATGCGGGTACGAGAGACCCAGTACTTC.

This clonotype is classed as medium-sized (0.01 to 0.1%). V and J are TRBV4-1 and TRBJ2-7; D may correspond to TRBD1 or TRBD2 (5 bases each). Germline loops: CDR1 MGHRA, CDR2 YSYEKL. This CDR3 contains 16 residues. V lost 3 bases to trimming and J lost 0 bases, with 15 bases between them. The CDR3 sequence: CASSHYLSGTSYEQYF. The CDR3 nucleotides are TGCGCCAGCAGCCATTATCTTTCCGGGACCTCCTACGAGCAGTACTTC.

This chain uses TRBV5-1 with TRBJ2-7; no firm D call. Germline-derived CDR1 and CDR2 are SGHRS and YFSETQ. Trimming took 2 bases from V and 6 from J, leaving 12 bases between them. The CDR3 covers 13 residues. The CDR3 DNA reads TGCGCCAGCAGCTTTAACACCCCCTTCGAGCAGTACTTC. It yields the protein CASSFNTPFEQYF. The full variable domain, with the rest looked up from reference TRBV5-1 and TRBJ2-7, is KAGVTQTPRYLIKTRGQQVTLSCSPISGHRSVSWYQQTPGQGLQFLFEYFSETQRNKGNFPGRFSGRQFSNSRSEMNVSTLELGDSALYLCASSFNTPFEQYFGPGTRLTVT.

In this sample, this clonotype turned up a few times. In DNA, the CDR3 is TGTGCCAGCGGGGAGAAGGGTGTGTACTTC. Residues: CASGEKGVYF. The chain combines TRBV2 with TRBJ2-7, with a tentative D call TRBD2 (5 bases). The germline CDR1 and CDR2 sequences are SNHLY and FYNNEI. V lost 8 bases to trimming and J lost 12 bases, with 14 bases between them. This CDR3 comprises 10 residues.

This clonotype was seen more than once but under ten times. The chain carries TRBV18 and TRBJ2-7; TRBD2 agrees at 8 bases. Germline V gene data show CDR1 as KGHSH and CDR2 as LQKENI. V trimming: 3 bases; J trimming: 2 bases; junction bases outside the gene matches: 6. The CDR3 is 15 residues long. The CDR3 here is CASSPAGGKPYEQYF. For the CDR3, the DNA is TGTGCCAGCTCACCCGCGGGGGGTAAACCCTACGAGCAGTACTTC.

CDR3 nucleotide sequence: TGTGCCAGCAGCAAAATCGCCCGTTGGGCCTACAATGAGCAGTTCTTC. Encoded protein: CASSKIARWAYNEQFF. The chain employs TRBV21-1 and TRBJ2-1; TRBD1 is the table's D call and was not checked against the DNA. TRBV21-1 is noted as a pseudogene. This CDR3 is built from 16 residues.

This chain connects TRBV11-2 to TRBJ2-7; either TRBD1 or TRBD2 may supply D (5 bases each). V lost 0 bases and J lost 3, with 12 bases in between. In germline, CDR1 is SGHAT, CDR2 FQNNGV. The CDR3 covers 15 residues. The CDR3 spells CASSLDSGHIYEQYF. The CDR3 nucleotides are TGTGCCAGCAGCTTAGATTCGGGGCACATCTACGAGCAGTACTTC. The whole variable domain, remainder taken from reference TRBV11-2 and TRBJ2-7, is EAGVAQSPRYKIIEKRQSVAFWCNPISGHATLYWYQQILGQGPKLLIQFQNNGVVDDSQLPKDRFSAERLKGVDSTLKIQPAKLEDSAVYLCASSLDSGHIYEQYFGPGTRLTVT.

The chain joins TRBV4-1 to TRBJ1-3; TRBD1 matches 7 bases. Unmatched junction bases numbered 5, after V lost 0 bases and J lost 0 bases. In germline, CDR1 is MGHRA, CDR2 YSYEKL. The CDR3 contains 17 residues. The CDR3 protein is CASSQEGGRSSGNTIYF. In DNA, the CDR3 is TGCGCCAGCAGCCAAGAAGGGGGCAGGAGCTCTGGAAACACCATATATTTT.

The chain combines TRBV3-1 with TRBJ1-1; no clear D. Deletions cut 10 bases from V and 4 bases from J, with 22 bases between. Germline CDR1 reads LGHDT; CDR2 reads YNNKEL (reference sequence). The CDR3 length is 15 residues. CDR3 sequence: CATGKEGAVITEAFF. The DNA of the CDR3 is TGTGCCACCGGGAAGGAGGGCGCGGTTATCACTGAAGCTTTCTTT.

Worth noting for this clonotype: A single base separates this from a much larger clone, so it may be a read error. The chain carries TRBV11-2 and TRBJ2-7, with 7 bases aligning to TRBD1. V was clipped by 5 bases and J by 2 bases; unmatched bases: 9. CDR1 and CDR2 (germline): SGHAT, FQNNGV. The CDR3 extends over 15 amino acids. The CDR3 is CASSMSWDSPYEQYF. CDR3 nucleotides: TGTGCCAGCAGCATGAGCTGGGACAGCCCCTACGAGCAGTACTTC.

The chain links TRBV20-1 to TRBJ2-5; D assignment may be TRBD1 or TRBD2 (6 bases each). The germline V gene encodes CDR1 DFQATT and CDR2 SNEGSKA (reference sequence). Between the trimmed V and J ends, which lost 2 bases and 5 bases, there was a span of 18 bases. The CDR3 sequence is 15 residues long. The CDR3 coding sequence is TGCAGTGCTAGACCCTCTCGGAAGGGGGGTGAGACCCAGTACTTC. This translates into CSARPSRKGGETQYF.

This clonotype was recorded many times. The rearrangement links TRBV4-1 to TRBJ2-5, with TRBD1 matching 10 bases. The DNA end is more similar to TRBJ2-7, so the J call may be wrong. Germline V gives CDR1 MGHRA, CDR2 YSYEKL. This CDR3 contains 15 residues. CDR3 DNA: TGCGCCAGCAGCCTTTCGAACGGGGACAGGGGCGAGCAGTACTTC. Its translation: CASSLSNGDRGEQYF.

J is TRBJ2-1 and V is TRBV9; 7 bases line up with TRBD2. The germline V gene has CDR1 SGDLS and CDR2 YYNGEE. V gave up 3 bases and J gave up 7 bases; unmatched junction bases: 10. This CDR3 is built from 15 residues. CDR3 region: CASSGKLANVNEQFF. The CDR3 DNA follows: TGTGCCAGCAGCGGGAAACTAGCGAATGTAAATGAGCAGTTCTTC.

The CDR3 DNA reads TGTGCCAGCAGCCAATACCCGACTAGCGGGACCTCCTACAATGAGCAGTTCTTC. This translates into CASSQYPTSGTSYNEQFF. This chain links TRBV3-1 with TRBJ2-1, with 11 bases lining up with TRBD2. After removal of 2 bases from V and 0 bases from J, the junction contained 6 bases not matched to a gene. The CDR3 has 18 residues. Germline-derived CDR1 and CDR2 are LGHDT and YNNKEL (reference sequence).

Remarks on this clonotype: This may stem from a read error, because a much larger clone lies one nucleotide away. The chain employs TRBV9 and TRBJ2-3; D is unclear. Germline V gene sequence: CDR1 SGDLS, CDR2 YYNGEE. The CDR3 has 14 amino acids. DNA for the CDR3: TGTGCCAGCAGCGTAGGTCCCAGCACAGATACGCGGTATTTT. The encoded protein is CASSVGPSTDTRYF.

The chain links TRBV10-3 to TRBJ1-1; D possibly corresponds to TRBD1 (5 bases). Germline CDR1 and CDR2: ENHRY and SYGVKD. CDR3 length: 13 amino acids. V lost 11 bases to trimming and J lost 7 bases, with 20 bases between them. The CDR3 sequence is CAVTESGDDEAFF. CDR3 coding DNA: TGTGCCGTCACCGAGTCGGGGGATGATGAAGCTTTCTTT.

The rearrangement joins TRBV27 to TRBJ2-1; tentatively, D is TRBD2 (5 bases). Deletions cut 5 bases from V and 9 bases from J, with 14 bases between. The germline CDR1 and CDR2 sequences are MNHEY and SMNVEV (reference sequence). The CDR3 has 13 residues. The CDR3: CASSPARSGEQFF. CDR3 nucleotide sequence: TGTGCCAGCAGTCCAGCCAGGAGCGGTGAGCAGTTCTTC.

A few counts support this clonotype. The chain recombines TRBV20-1 with TRBJ2-1; 11 bases agree with TRBD2. With V trimmed by 0 bases and J by 4 bases, 2 bases remained unmatched. This CDR3 is built from 15 residues. Germline V gene data show CDR1 as DFQATT and CDR2 as SNEGSKA (reference sequence). The CDR3 DNA reads as TGCAGTGCTAGAGAACTAGCGGGGGTTTACAATGAGCAGTTCTTC. It codes for CSARELAGVYNEQFF.

This clonotype appeared a few times. The chain recombines TRBV6-1 with TRBJ2-2, with 11 bases matching TRBD2. In germline, CDR1 is MNHNS, CDR2 SASEGT. The trim removed 7 bases at V and 7 bases at J, leaving 8 bases unmatched. This CDR3 has 15 residues. This chain's CDR3 is CASIPSGGFSGELFF. The CDR3 nucleotides are TGTGCCAGCATTCCTAGCGGGGGGTTTAGCGGGGAGCTGTTTTTT.

The CDR3 DNA follows: TGTGCCAGCAGCCAAGGGAAGACAGGGTTACGAGAAAAACTGTTTTTT. This translates into CASSQGKTGLREKLFF. This chain connects TRBV3-1 to TRBJ1-4; the match to TRBD1 covers 7 bases. CDR1 is LGHDT and CDR2 is YNNKEL in the germline V gene (reference sequence). Losses at the gene ends were 1 base for V and 8 bases for J; bases not matched to a gene: 10. The length of the CDR3 is 16 residues.

J is TRBJ1-6 and V is TRBV7-9, with TRBD1 identical over 9 bases. Germline V lookup: CDR1 SEHNR, CDR2 FQNEAQ (reference sequence). The CDR3 contains 16 residues. The V gene end was trimmed by 5 bases and the J gene end by 11 bases; junction bases not matched to a gene: 13. CDR3 residues: CASSLSGQGNETPLHF. The CDR3 DNA follows: TGTGCCAGCAGCCTCTCGGGACAGGGTAACGAGACACCCCTCCACTTT.

V usage is TRBV9 and J usage is TRBJ2-3, with TRBD1 matching 8 bases. This CDR3 comprises 16 residues. CDR1 SGDLS and CDR2 YYNGEE come from the germline V gene. J gave up 2 bases and V 0 bases, and 5 bases lay outside the gene matches. CDR3 in amino acids: CASSVVGRGPTDTQYF. CDR3 nucleotide sequence: TGTGCCAGCAGCGTAGTTGGCAGGGGGCCCACAGATACGCAGTATTTT. Using reference TRBV9 and TRBJ2-3 for the parts outside the CDR3, the full variable domain is DSGVTQTPKHLITATGQRVTLRCSPRSGDLSVYWYQQSLDQGLQFLIQYYNGEERAKGNILERFSAQQFPDLHSELNLSSLELGDSALYFCASSVVGRGPTDTQYFGPGTRLTVL.

The chain couples TRBV5-1 to TRBJ1-2; D gene ambiguous. CDR3 length: 18 residues. Germline V gives CDR1 SGHRS, CDR2 YFSETQ. Trimming shortened V by 0 bases and J by 3 bases, and 21 bases separated the two germline ends. CDR3 in amino acids: CASSLALDGMLWDYGYTF. The CDR3 DNA is TGCGCCAGCAGCTTGGCCTTGGACGGAATGCTCTGGGACTATGGCTACACCTTC.